This T cell receptor (beta chain) appears in the sequencing data of a study of shared clonotypes between healthy human individuals. Study observations and caveats: Only blood underwent sampling, and tissue repertoires likely differ.

The CDR3 is 15 amino acids. V lost 5 bases to trimming and J lost 5 bases; unmatched junction nucleotides: 9. The V gene's germline CDR1 is SEHNR and CDR2 FQNEAQ (reference sequence). As to this clone: Its target is unknown.

The genomic DNA of each subset was split evenly across several immunoSEQ plates. Each unsorted PBMC replicate got 300 ng genomic DNA, tens of thousands of genomes. Profiled with immunoSEQ multiplex PCR; TCRdb holds only in-frame clones, not every one. The table shows fewer than 700,000 clones, with roughly four fifths occurring only once. The clonotype was recovered from a woman aged 40 to 50 in good health. Some clones in this sample may be carry-over from other donors' samples. The sequencing input was PBMCs. The chain combines TRBV7-9 with TRBJ1-5, with 7 bases that match TRBD1. For the CDR3, the DNA is TGTGCCAGCAGCCAAGATGAGGGGGCTCATCAGCCCCAGCATTTT. Its protein is CASSQDEGAHQPQHF.